The following is a T cell receptor beta chain sequence with its context. The antigen is undetermined. The sample comes from a study of shared clonotypes between healthy human individuals. Study-level results: An anticipated effect of sequencing depth on clonotype sharing among donors was recognized. The small donor group covered limited genetic and exposure diversity.

From CD4+ cells came CD45RA+ naive and CD45RA-negative memory subsets. TCRdb's copy holds only in-frame clones and misses some; the assay was immunoSEQ multiplex PCR. The sample consists of fewer than 2.5 million clones, roughly 93% of them appearing once. The source of this sequence is a man in his late teens or twenties in good health. Some clones in this sample may be carry-over from other donors' samples. Sequenced input: naive CD4+ T cells from PBMCs. Subset specified: CD45RA+ positively selected.

Here the CDR3 reads CASSKTSGRDFTDTQYF. DNA of the CDR3: TGTGCCAGCAGCAAAACTAGCGGGAGGGATTTCACAGATACGCAGTATTTT. The V call is TRBV14, the J call TRBJ2-3; 13 nucleotides align to TRBD2. Germline CDR1 SGHDN, CDR2 FVKESK. The junction had 7 bases not matched to a gene; V was cut back by 5 bases and J by 2 bases. The CDR3 runs 17 residues.